This passage covers 3 T cell receptor beta chains from one sample sequenced in a study of T-cell reconstitution after alpha-beta-depleted transplantation in children. Library preparation (for TCRbeta) was performed with unique molecular identifiers. From the PCR reads, TCRdb called clonotypes with MiXCR, one entry per CDR3 protein. Among hundreds of thousands of distinct CDR3 sequences listed, roughly a tenth were seen once. The sample was PBMCs, taken before TCRalphabeta/CD19-depleted stem cell transplant. These receptor sequences come from a child younger than 10 with inherited bone marrow failure, due to receive a stem cell transplant.

This clonotype was counted many times. The chain combines TRBV29-1 with TRBJ2-2, with 8 bases lining up with TRBD2. Trimming took 7 bases from V and 6 from J; bases not matched to a gene: 4. There are 12 residues in the CDR3. Germline CDR1 and CDR2: SQVTM and ANQGSEA. CDR3 sequence (DNA): TGCAGCGCTACGGGAGGGTCCGGGGAGCTGTTTTTT. It yields the protein CSATGGSGELFF.

Points on this clonotype: Just one base apart from a much larger clone, this may be a read error. The V call is TRBV6-5, the J call TRBJ2-2; no clear D. Germline V gene lookup returns CDR1 MNHEY and CDR2 SVGAGI. The CDR3 consists of 15 residues. With 2 bases removed from V and 6 bases from J, the gap between germline ends came to 13 bases. CDR3 region: CASSYQEMGAGELFF. Written as DNA, the CDR3 is TGTGCCAGCAGTTACCAGGAAATGGGCGCCGGGGAGCTGTTTTTT.

This clonotype has ten or more counts. CDR3 sequence (DNA): TGCAGTGCTAAGCGGGTGGACTCCTACAATGAGCAGTTCTTC. It yields the protein CSAKRVDSYNEQFF. This chain uses TRBV20-1 with TRBJ2-1; TRBD2 is a possible D gene (6 bases). This CDR3 region has 14 residues. Trimming removed 4 bases from V and 0 bases from J, with 10 bases in between. The germline CDR1 and CDR2 sequences are DFQATT and SNEGSKA (reference sequence).